This TCR beta chain was observed in a study of cytomegalovirus exposure and HLA in healthy donors. Overall study context: Around 77% of more than 300 genotyped donors fell in the Caucasian-associated ancestry cluster. Overall study results and limits: There were a few CMV-associated chains whose specificity for CMV antigens was confirmed in vitro. Presence/absence analyses treated sequencing depth as roughly uniform across donors.

V lost 1 base and J lost 9; bases outside the gene matches: 11. The germline V gene has CDR1 SGDLS and CDR2 YYNGEE. The CDR3 sequence is 17 residues long. Turning to this clone: Its matching antigen is unknown.

The PCR was carried out with 60 Vbeta primers and 13 Jbeta primers. Methods used by the authors: Later, tens of millions of unique TCR beta chains were counted in an analysis, and some 11 million of them were shared. Sequencing was performed with immunoSEQ multiplex PCR; in TCRdb, only in-frame clones are kept and a portion is missing. The V and J calls and the clone size are those of that table, but D and trimming were determined from the DNA. There are 120,000 or so clones in the sample; 60% to 85% occur only once, and roughly 3.1% lies in the top ten. Material for sequencing was PBMCs. V is TRBV9 and J is TRBJ2-1; 12 nucleotides align to TRBD2. This TCR was sampled from a man younger than 45 in good health and CMV-seronegative. DNA of the CDR3: TGTGCCAGCAGCGTAAGTGGGGGGGGACTAGCGGGCCTTGAGCAGTTCTTC. This translates into CASSVSGGGLAGLEQFF. The entire variable domain, with the rest obtained from reference TRBV9 and TRBJ2-1, is as follows: DSGVTQTPKHLITATGQRVTLRCSPRSGDLSVYWYQQSLDQGLQFLIQYYNGEERAKGNILERFSAQQFPDLHSELNLSSLELGDSALYFCASSVSGGGLAGLEQFFGPGTRLTVL.